This record covers a single T cell receptor (beta chain). Its antigen is currently unknown. The TCRbeta library was prepared with unique molecular identifiers. TCRdb fed the PCR reads into MiXCR, producing one record per CDR3 protein. The table includes 200,000 to 250,000 distinct CDR3 sequences, about a tenth detected once. V was shortened by 5 bases and J by 9 bases, with 19 bases between the two germline ends. In germline, CDR1 is SGHTA, CDR2 FQGNSA. The CDR3 has 14 residues. The record originates from a study of T-cell reconstitution after alpha-beta-depleted transplantation in children. General study results and limits: A year post-transplant, T-cell counts and diversity derived mostly from newly produced T cells. Alpha-beta T cells about two months after transplant reportedly derived from several hundred expanded graft clones. TCRbeta diversity was high at day 60 in some patients (a result of surviving recipient T cells and thymic progenitors).

The source was PBMCs, collected before TCRalphabeta/CD19-depleted stem cell transplant. The rearrangement joins TRBV7-2 to TRBJ1-1, with D maybe TRBD1 (6 bases). The receptor was derived from a child under two years old with acute myeloid leukemia, due to receive a stem cell transplant. The CDR3 sequence is CASSPSWGRSKAFF. In DNA form, the CDR3 reads TGTGCCAGCAGCCCCAGCTGGGGGCGGTCTAAAGCTTTCTTT.